This TCR beta chain emerged from a study of CD8 T cells in ankylosing spondylitis. Study findings and constraints: Ankylosing spondylitis blood appeared to be characterized by a TCR beta motif of 8 or 9 highly homologous variants. Matched ankylosing spondylitis synovial fluid reportedly showed significant enrichment of disease-linked clones.

Each CDR3 protein gets one entry after TCRdb re-called the 5' RACE reads with MiXCR. Here the sample spans roughly 440,000 distinct CDR3 sequences, 17% being singletons. This CDR3 has 13 residues. Trimming shortened V by 0 bases and J by 6 bases, and 9 bases separated the two germline ends. The germline gives CDR1 SGHRS, CDR2 YFSETQ. As to this clonotype: The antigen is unknown.

The specimen sequenced was blood, either unsorted or a sorted T cell fraction (not recorded which). The V call is TRBV5-1, the J call TRBJ1-2, with D uncertain. The sequence was collected from a male donor with ankylosing spondylitis. The CDR3 protein is CASSLVGQDGYTF. CDR3 DNA: TGCGCCAGCAGCTTGGTAGGGCAGGATGGCTACACCTTC.